This record looks at one T cell receptor (beta chain) sequence and its context. Its specificity is not known. J lost 2 bases, V lost 6 bases, and 9 bases had no gene match. The CDR3 covers 15 residues. Per germline, CDR1 MDHEN and CDR2 SYDVKM. These data originate in a study of cytomegalovirus exposure and HLA in healthy donors. On the study more broadly: Roughly 85 million unique TCRs from HLA-typed donors made up an early data release. Regarding the study as a whole: Investigators reported approximately 170 TCR beta chains as tied to cytomegalovirus.

It was with 60 Vbeta and 13 Jbeta primers that the PCR ran. Sequenced by immunoSEQ multiplex PCR; TCRdb stores in-frame clones only, minus some. In the table there are roughly 110,000 clones, just under 75% of which are singletons. Material: PBMCs. V gene TRBV28 combines with J gene TRBJ1-1; 7 bases fit TRBD1. The sequence was obtained from a human donor in good health. The DNA for the CDR3 is TGTGCCAGCAGCTTAGGGGGCGTTAGAAACACTGAAGCTTTCTTT. This sequence encodes CASSLGGVRNTEAFF.